These T cell receptor beta chains were read from a single sample in a study of immune aging and cytomegalovirus after organ transplant. No antigens are known for them. From the single-cell sequencing reads, TCRdb called clonotypes with MiXCR, one entry per CDR3 protein. This sample has 20,000 or so distinct CDR3 sequences, with just over 35% found just once. Sample: CMV peptide-activated CD4+ and CD8+ T cells sorted from blood, taken at five time points, pooled. These receptors were taken from a female donor who had a heart transplant and CMV viremia. CDR3s include the opening cysteine and the closing phenylalanine or tryptophan. The D gene is left open where the match is weak. Clone size is shown for a subset of rows, as once, few, many or a class of expanded clone.

V gene	clone size	J gene	D gene	CDR3 protein	CDR3 DNA
TRBV6-1	-	TRBJ2-1	-	CASRRGAQGESSYNEQFF	TGTGCCAGCAGGAGAGGGGCCCAGGGCGAAAGCTCCTACAATGAGCAGTTCTTC
TRBV7-6	few	TRBJ2-5	TRBD2	CASSWGTSGRETQYF	TGTGCCAGCAGCTGGGGGACTAGCGGGAGGGAGACCCAGTACTTC
TRBV10-3	-	TRBJ1-5	TRBD1	CAISETGGTQDQPQHF	TGTGCCATCAGTGAGACAGGGGGCACCCAAGATCAGCCCCAGCATTTT
TRBV11-2	-	TRBJ1-5	-	CASSGGLNQPQHF	TGTGCCAGCAGCGGGGGGCTTAATCAGCCCCAGCATTTT
TRBV18	-	TRBJ2-5	-	CASSTERETQYF	TGTGCCAGCTCCACCGAAAGGGAGACCCAGTACTTC
TRBV11-2	medium-sized	TRBJ2-1	TRBD2	CASSGRTSAYNEQFF	TGTGCCAGCAGCGGGAGGACTAGCGCGTACAATGAGCAGTTCTTC
TRBV11-2	few	TRBJ1-1	-	CASSLLKNTEAFF	TGTGCCAGCAGCTTACTGAAGAACACTGAAGCTTTCTTT
TRBV3-1	-	TRBJ2-1	TRBD2	CASSPGGNEQFF	TGTGCCAGCAGCCCGGGGGGGAATGAGCAGTTCTTC
TRBV6-1	-	TRBJ2-7	-	CASRAGTALEQYF	TGTGCCAGCAGAGCCGGGACCGCTTTAGAGCAGTACTTC
TRBV5-1	-	TRBJ2-1	TRBD2	CASSLIRTSIDEQFF	TGCGCCAGCAGCTTGATTCGGACTAGTATCGATGAGCAGTTCTTC
TRBV12-3/TRBV12-4	-	TRBJ1-2	TRBD1	CATWDRVGYTF	TGTGCTACTTGGGACAGGGTTGGCTACACCTTC
TRBV25-1	-	TRBJ1-3	-	CASSLGMGNTIYF	TGTGCCAGCAGTCTAGGGATGGGAAACACCATATATTTT
TRBV7-8	once	TRBJ1-1	-	CASSLDWVGTEAFF	TGTGCCAGCAGCTTAGATTGGGTGGGCACTGAAGCTTTCTTT
TRBV18	medium-sized	TRBJ2-5	-	CASSPMDLGETQYF	TGTGCCAGCTCACCGATGGACTTAGGGGAGACCCAGTACTTC
TRBV27	-	TRBJ2-7	-	CASSLEPSYEQYF	TGTGCCAGCAGTTTGGAGCCCTCCTACGAGCAGTACTTC
TRBV5-8	-	TRBJ1-1	TRBD1	CASSAGDREGTEAFF	TGTGCCAGCAGCGCGGGGGACAGGGAGGGTACTGAAGCTTTCTTT
TRBV4-1	few	TRBJ2-7	TRBD2	CASGQGLAGGSEQYF	TGCGCTAGCGGCCAAGGACTAGCGGGGGGCTCCGAGCAGTACTTC
TRBV27	many	TRBJ2-7	TRBD2	CASRLTSASIYEQYF	TGTGCCAGCAGACTGACTAGCGCTTCGATCTACGAGCAGTACTTC
TRBV5-1	many	TRBJ1-1	TRBD1	CASSFLQGGGTFF	TGCGCCAGCAGCTTCCTACAGGGGGGAGGAACTTTCTTT
TRBV27	medium-sized	TRBJ1-2	-	CASSLSGVYGYTF	TGTGCCAGCAGTTTATCGGGGGTCTATGGCTACACCTTC
TRBV19	few	TRBJ2-5	-	CASSIEPLQETQYF	TGTGCCAGTAGTATAGAGCCCCTCCAAGAGACCCAGTACTTC
TRBV2	many	TRBJ1-2	-	CASRASVNLPYGYTF	TGTGCCAGCAGGGCATCGGTAAACCTTCCCTATGGCTACACCTTC
TRBV7-2	few	TRBJ2-3	TRBD1	CASSIQGARTDTQYF	TGTGCCAGCAGCATACAGGGGGCTCGCACAGATACGCAGTATTTT
TRBV4-1	-	TRBJ2-7	-	CASSQEGEVNYEQYF	TGCGCCAGCAGCCAAGAAGGGGAAGTGAACTACGAGCAGTACTTC
TRBV28	medium-sized	TRBJ2-7	-	CASSKAVSSYEQYF	TGTGCCAGCAGTAAAGCGGTTAGCTCCTACGAGCAGTACTTC
TRBV6-1	-	TRBJ1-2	-	CASAADSYGYTF	TGTGCCAGCGCTGCGGACAGCTATGGCTACACCTTC
TRBV19	many	TRBJ1-2	-	CASSTGGTNYGYTF	TGTGCCAGTAGTACTGGGGGGACTAACTATGGCTACACCTTC
TRBV9	once	TRBJ2-1	TRBD2	CASSVDSTGGFRDEQSF	TGTGCCAGCAGCGTAGATTCGACGGGAGGGTTTCGCGATGAGCAGTCCTTC
TRBV11-2	many	TRBJ1-6	-	CASSLEGLSPLHF	TGTGCCAGCAGCTTAGAGGGGCTTTCACCCCTCCACTTT
TRBV19	-	TRBJ1-5	TRBD1	CASSMHRDRPIRPQHF	TGTGCCAGTAGTATGCACCGGGACAGGCCGATAAGGCCCCAGCATTTT
TRBV11-2	few	TRBJ2-5	-	CASSLFLSGQETQYF	TGTGCCAGCAGCTTATTCCTTAGCGGCCAAGAGACCCAGTACTTC
TRBV11-2	hyperexpanded	TRBJ2-1	TRBD2	CASSLTSGFNDEQFF	TGTGCCAGCAGCTTAACTAGCGGGTTCAACGATGAGCAGTTCTTC
TRBV20-1	-	TRBJ2-1	TRBD2	CSARRTSTNEQFF	TGCAGTGCTAGGCGGACTAGCACCAATGAGCAGTTCTTC
TRBV7-8	many	TRBJ1-1	-	CASSLASSGGNEAFF	TGTGCCAGCAGCTTAGCGTCATCCGGGGGCAATGAAGCTTTCTTT
TRBV2	many	TRBJ1-4	-	CASSFLGANEKLFF	TGTGCCAGCAGTTTCTTGGGAGCTAATGAAAAACTGTTTTTT
TRBV20-1	medium-sized	TRBJ2-3	TRBD2	CSARDSGSTTDTQYF	TGCAGTGCTAGAGATAGCGGGAGTACCACAGATACGCAGTATTTT
TRBV28	many	TRBJ2-7	-	CASSLYTSYEQYF	TGTGCCAGCAGTTTATACACCTCCTACGAGCAGTACTTC
TRBV20-1	medium-sized	TRBJ2-3	-	CSLRGVGTDTQYF	TGCTCCCTTAGGGGGGTCGGAACAGATACGCAGTATTTT
TRBV6-5	medium-sized	TRBJ2-1	-	CASSNRGRGGRNEQFF	TGTGCCAGCAGTAACCGGGGCAGAGGAGGGAGAAATGAGCAGTTCTTC
TRBV28	-	TRBJ2-7	-	CASRQQSPYEQYF	TGTGCCAGCCGACAGCAATCCCCCTACGAGCAGTACTTC
TRBV27	many	TRBJ2-5	-	CASSPQGMVETQYF	TGTGCCAGCAGTCCGCAGGGAATGGTGGAGACCCAGTACTTC
TRBV12-3/TRBV12-4	-	TRBJ2-7	-	CASRGGLGEQYF	TGTGCCAGCCGTGGGGGGCTGGGGGAGCAGTACTTC
TRBV7-3	few	TRBJ2-2	-	CASTDYNTGELFF	TGTGCCAGCACGGACTACAACACCGGGGAGCTGTTTTTT
TRBV2	-	TRBJ2-2	-	CASRGVGYDTGELFF	TGTGCCAGCAGGGGCGTTGGGTACGACACCGGGGAGCTGTTTTTT
TRBV6-6	-	TRBJ1-2	TRBD1	CVSRGTVYGYTF	TGTGTCAGCAGGGGGACAGTGTATGGCTACACCTTC
TRBV30	-	TRBJ2-7	TRBD1	CAWTVQGAYEQYF	TGTGCCTGGACGGTGCAGGGGGCCTACGAGCAGTACTTC
TRBV12-3/TRBV12-4	-	TRBJ2-7	-	CASRGDGLDIQQHF	TGTGCCAGCAGGGGTGATGGGCTGGATATCCAGCAGCACTTC
TRBV5-1	-	TRBJ2-3	-	CASSFTPGPSTDRQYF	TGCGCCAGCAGCTTCACCCCGGGGCCCAGCACAGATAGGCAGTATTTT
TRBV9	few	TRBJ2-5	TRBD2	CASTETSGQETQYF	TGTGCCAGCACCGAGACTAGCGGACAAGAGACCCAGTACTTC